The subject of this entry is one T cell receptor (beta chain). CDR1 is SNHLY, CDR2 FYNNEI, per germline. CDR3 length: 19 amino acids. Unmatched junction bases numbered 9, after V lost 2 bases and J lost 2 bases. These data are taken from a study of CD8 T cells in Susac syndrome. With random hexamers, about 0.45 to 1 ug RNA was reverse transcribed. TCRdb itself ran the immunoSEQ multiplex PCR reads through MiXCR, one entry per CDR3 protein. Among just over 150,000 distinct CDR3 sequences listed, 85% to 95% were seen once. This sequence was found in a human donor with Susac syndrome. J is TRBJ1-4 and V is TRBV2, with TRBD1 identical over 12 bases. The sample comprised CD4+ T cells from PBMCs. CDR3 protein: CASSERPGQGASTNEKLFF. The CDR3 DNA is TGTGCCAGCAGTGAAAGACCGGGACAGGGGGCGAGTACTAATGAAAAACTGTTTTTT.